This paragraph covers one T cell receptor beta chain sequence. V lost 1 base to trimming and J lost 2 bases; unmatched junction nucleotides: 7. The length of the CDR3 is 17 residues. Per germline, CDR1 SGHDT and CDR2 YYEEEE. The source of the sample is a study of blood T cell repertoires in COVID-19. Overall study context: Sites across the United States, Italy and Spain contributed samples from acute and convalescent COVID-19. Nucleic acid was either cDNA or gDNA, and it came from T cells, B-cell-depleted T cells, or PBMCs.

In the source study's methods: Nucleated cell number was recorded as an estimate derived from reference gene primer amplification. The protocol was immunoSEQ multiplex PCR, while the TCRdb copy is restricted to in-frame clones and leaves out a portion. The V and J calls and clone size are taken from that table; D and trimming were inferred from the DNA. This sample yields 150,000 to 200,000 clones, of which under 85% are seen a single time; approximately 6.1% belongs to the top ten. The chain has TRBV5-6 and TRBJ2-1, with TRBD2 identical over 9 bases. This TCR was recovered from a woman in her thirties or forties with acute or convalescent COVID-19. Source material: peripheral blood. The CDR3 DNA is TGTGCCAGCAGCTTGTCCGGGACTAGCATAACCTACAATGAGCAGTTCTTC. Its protein is CASSLSGTSITYNEQFF.